These 2 T cell receptor beta chains were sequenced from one sample in a study of blood T cell repertoires in COVID-19. Produced via immunoSEQ multiplex PCR; TCRdb's table is partial and in-frame only. In the table there are approximately 270,000 clones, over 80% of which are singletons. Sequencing used PBMCs or T cells enriched from blood (not recorded which). These receptors all stem from a human donor in a cohort exposed to, infected with or recovered from COVID-19 (not recorded which). The donor label of this sample is uncertain.

The chain joins TRBV28 to TRBJ1-2; TRBD1 matches 9 bases. V gave up 6 bases and J gave up 4 bases; unmatched junction bases: 6. This CDR3 has 14 amino acids. Germline V gene data show CDR1 as MDHEN and CDR2 as SYDVKM. DNA for the CDR3: TGTGCCAGCAGCCGGACAGGGGTGATCTATGGCTACACCTTC. Translated: CASSRTGVIYGYTF.

This clone showed up just once. V is TRBV5-6 and J is TRBJ2-5; D call uncertain. Trimming took 5 bases from V and 1 from J, leaving 9 bases between them. The CDR3 covers 13 residues. The V gene's germline CDR1 is SGHDT and CDR2 YYEEEE. The chain's CDR3 is CASSFAFQETQYF. CDR3 in DNA: TGTGCCAGCAGTTTTGCGTTCCAAGAGACCCAGTACTTC.